The clone carrying this TCR beta chain was seen a single time. The record originates from a study of cytomegalovirus exposure and HLA in healthy donors. Both 60 Vbeta primers and 13 Jbeta primers went into the PCR. TCRdb keeps only in-frame clones here, not all; method: immunoSEQ multiplex PCR. The sample yields approximately 140,000 clones, about four fifths seen once. What was sequenced was PBMCs. The TCR sequence derives from a man between 45 and 60 years old in good health and CMV-seropositive.

In DNA, the CDR3 is TGTGCCAGCAGTGCGGGGGAAGGGACTGAAGCTTTCTTT. Protein sequence: CASSAGEGTEAFF. V usage is TRBV6-5 and J usage is TRBJ1-1, with a tentative D call TRBD1 (5 bases). In germline, CDR1 is MNHEY, CDR2 SVGAGI. Trimming cost V 5 bases and J 5 bases, with 12 bases left between them. CDR3 size: 13 residues.